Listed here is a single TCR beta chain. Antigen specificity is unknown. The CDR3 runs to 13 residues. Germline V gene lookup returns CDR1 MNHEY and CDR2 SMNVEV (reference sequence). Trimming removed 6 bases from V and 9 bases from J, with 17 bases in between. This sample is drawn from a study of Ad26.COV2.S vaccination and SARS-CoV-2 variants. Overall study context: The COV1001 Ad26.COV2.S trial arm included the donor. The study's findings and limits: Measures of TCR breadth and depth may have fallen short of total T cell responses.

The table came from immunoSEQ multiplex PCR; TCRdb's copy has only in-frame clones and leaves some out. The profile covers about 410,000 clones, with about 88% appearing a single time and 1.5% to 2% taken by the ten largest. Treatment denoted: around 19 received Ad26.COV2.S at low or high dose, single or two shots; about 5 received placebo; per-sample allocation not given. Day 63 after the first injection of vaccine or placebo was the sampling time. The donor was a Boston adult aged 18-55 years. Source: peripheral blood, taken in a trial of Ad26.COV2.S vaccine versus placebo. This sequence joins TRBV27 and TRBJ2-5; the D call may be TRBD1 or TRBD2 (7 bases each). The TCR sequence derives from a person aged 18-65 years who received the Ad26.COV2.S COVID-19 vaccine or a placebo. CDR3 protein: CASSPGGRGPQYF. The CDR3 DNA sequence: TGTGCCAGCAGCCCAGGGGGGAGGGGACCCCAGTACTTC.